The 31 T cell receptor beta chains reported below all come from one sample, sequenced in a study of neurological immune-mediated disorders. TCRdb reanalysed the 5' RACE reads using MiXCR and keeps one entry per CDR3 protein. The sample has around 67,000 distinct CDR3 sequences, 5.2% seen once; the top ten hold around 7.2%. Sequencing was carried out using PBMCs. Receptors originate from a man aged 18 to 29 with multiple sclerosis.

In the case of this clonotype: Given a much more abundant clone one base away, this may be a read error. J is TRBJ2-1 and V is TRBV20-1; D perhaps matches TRBD1 (5 bases). Germline CDR1 is DFQATT and CDR2 is SNEGSKA (reference sequence). Trimming removed 5 bases at V and 0 bases at J, with 14 bases between. The CDR3 spans 15 residues. The CDR3 sequence is CSAATTGTSYNEQFF. The CDR3 DNA sequence: TGCAGTGCTGCTACCACAGGTACCTCCTACAATGAGCAGTTCTTC.

This clonotype was counted many times. The J gene is TRBJ2-2, the V gene TRBV3-1; D is undetermined. V was clipped by 2 bases and J by 1 base, with 5 bases between them. This CDR3 comprises 14 residues. The germline V gene has CDR1 LGHDT and CDR2 YNNKEL (reference sequence). CDR3: CASSQNLNTGELFF. The CDR3, as DNA: TGTGCCAGCAGCCAAAACCTGAACACCGGGGAGCTGTTTTTT.

This clonotype appeared many times. The chain is built from TRBV20-1 and TRBJ2-7; the D gene is possibly TRBD1 (6 bases). Germline CDR1 is DFQATT and CDR2 is SNEGSKA (reference sequence). The CDR3 is 12 amino acids. Between the trimmed V and J ends, which lost 6 bases and 3 bases, there was a span of 12 bases. Written as DNA, the CDR3 is TGCAGTGCAACTACAGGGATCTACGAGCAGTACTTC. This gives the protein CSATTGIYEQYF.

This clonotype appeared a few times. A much larger clone lies a single base off, so this may be a read error. The chain combines TRBV6-2 or TRBV6-3 with TRBJ1-2; D not certain. CDR1 MNHEY and CDR2 SVGEGT come from the germline V gene. V lost 0 bases, J lost 6 bases, and 14 bases lay in between. There are 15 residues in the CDR3. CDR3 loop: CASSYSSIALNGYTF. The CDR3, as DNA: TGTGCCAGCAGTTACTCGTCCATCGCCTTGAATGGCTACACCTTC.

This clonotype came up many times. This chain uses TRBV5-1 with TRBJ1-4, with D tentatively TRBD1 (6 bases). CDR1 is SGHRS, CDR2 YFSETQ, per germline. CDR3 length: 15 amino acids. The V and J ends lost 0 bases and 5 bases respectively, with 11 bases between them. The CDR3 DNA reads as TGCGCCAGCAGCTTGGACGGACAGCGAAATGAAAAACTGTTTTTT. It is translated as CASSLDGQRNEKLFF.

This clonotype was detected ten times or more. The chain combines TRBV12-3 or TRBV12-4 with TRBJ1-1; maybe TRBD1 (5 bases). The CDR3 length is 14 residues. V lost 6 bases to trimming and J lost 3 bases, with 14 bases between them. CDR3 residues: CASSPSGQDTEAFF. CDR3 nucleotides: TGTGCCAGCAGCCCCTCGGGGCAGGACACTGAAGCTTTCTTT.

This clonotype was recorded many times. The chain employs TRBV12-3 or TRBV12-4 and TRBJ2-1; TRBD2 agrees at 7 bases. J was trimmed by 9 bases and V by 7 bases; bases with no gene match: 12. CDR3 length: 14 amino acids. The CDR3 nucleotides read TGTGCCAGCATTATTGGGACTATCTCGGGTGAGCAGTTCTTC. Amino acid sequence: CASIIGTISGEQFF.

The table lists this clonotype with many counts. The chain couples TRBV28 to TRBJ1-4; D may be TRBD1 (5 bases). The CDR3 runs 17 residues. Per germline, CDR1 MDHEN and CDR2 SYDVKM. V shed 6 bases and J shed 0 bases, with 17 bases lying between them. DNA for the CDR3: TGTGCCAGCAGCAAACCGGACATGGGACCAACTAATGAAAAACTGTTTTTT. Protein product: CASSKPDMGPTNEKLFF.

This clonotype was observed many times. The chain couples TRBV5-6 to TRBJ2-2; TRBD2 agrees at 12 bases. CDR1 is SGHDT, CDR2 YYEEEE, per germline. This CDR3 is 18 amino acids long. Trimming at V came to 6 bases and at J to 0 bases, leaving 9 bases not matched to a gene. CDR3 amino acids: CASTLWTSGAANTGELFF. The CDR3, as DNA: TGTGCCAGCACCCTCTGGACTAGCGGGGCCGCGAACACCGGGGAGCTGTTTTTT. The whole variable domain, remainder taken from reference TRBV5-6 and TRBJ2-2, is DAGVTQSPTHLIKTRGQQVTLRCSPKSGHDTVSWYQQALGQGPQFIFQYYEEEERQRGNFPDRFSGHQFPNYSSELNVNALLLGDSALYLCASTLWTSGAANTGELFFGEGSRLTVL.

This clonotype was counted ten times or more. V usage is TRBV7-6 and J usage is TRBJ2-1; 13 bases fit TRBD2. This CDR3 spans 16 amino acids. Germline CDR1 reads SGHVS; CDR2 reads FNYEAQ. V lost 5 bases, J lost 7 bases, and 8 bases stayed unmatched. Here the CDR3 DNA reads TGTGCCAGCAGCCAAAGGACTAGCGGGAGTTCAAATGAGCAGTTCTTC. It codes for CASSQRTSGSSNEQFF.

This clonotype showed up many times. The genes are TRBV5-1 and TRBJ2-2, with 9 bases identical to TRBD1. With 6 bases clipped from V and 3 bases from J, the junction kept 6 bases outside the gene matches. The CDR3 has 15 amino acids. Per germline, CDR1 SGHRS and CDR2 YFSETQ. The CDR3, as DNA: TGCGCCAGCACCATCACAGGGGGCTACACCGGGGAGCTGTTTTTT. It is translated as CASTITGGYTGELFF.

The chain carries TRBV30 and TRBJ2-1; 8 bases are shared with TRBD2. The CDR3 runs to 14 residues. Germline V gives CDR1 GTSNPN, CDR2 SVGIG (reference sequence). V lost 5 bases, J lost 6 bases, and 9 bases stayed unmatched. DNA for the CDR3: TGTGCCTGGGCCGGGGGGGCGGGGATCAATGAGCAGTTCTTC. It yields the protein CAWAGGAGINEQFF.

This clonotype was recorded many times. This chain connects TRBV5-6 to TRBJ2-2, with 7 bases that match TRBD2. The V gene's germline CDR1 is SGHDT and CDR2 YYEEEE. The CDR3 runs to 16 residues. The junction had 5 bases not matched to a gene; V was cut back by 0 bases and J by 3 bases. CDR3 loop: CASSLDQGGDTGELFF. The DNA of the CDR3 is TGTGCCAGCAGCTTGGACCAGGGAGGGGACACCGGGGAGCTGTTTTTT. The full variable domain, its missing parts supplied by reference TRBV5-6 and TRBJ2-2, is DAGVTQSPTHLIKTRGQQVTLRCSPKSGHDTVSWYQQALGQGPQFIFQYYEEEERQRGNFPDRFSGHQFPNYSSELNVNALLLGDSALYLCASSLDQGGDTGELFFGEGSRLTVL.

With respect to this clonotype: This may be a read error: a much more frequent sequence differs by one nucleotide. The V call is TRBV15, the J call TRBJ2-6, with a tentative D call TRBD1 (5 bases). This CDR3 is built from 17 residues. Germline CDR1 LNHNV, CDR2 YYDKDF (reference sequence). This CDR3 reads CATSRDVASSGAKVLTF. The CDR3 DNA follows: TGTGCCACCAGCAGAGATGTGGCGAGCTCTGGGGCCAAAGTCCTGACTTTC.

This clonotype was found many times. This chain links TRBV28 with TRBJ2-7; 9 bases match TRBD1. CDR1 and CDR2 (germline): MDHEN, SYDVKM. This CDR3 comprises 12 residues. V trimming: 8 bases; J trimming: 7 bases; junction bases outside the gene matches: 6. CDR3 in amino acids: CASRQGEREQYF. The CDR3 bases are TGTGCCAGCCGACAGGGGGAGAGGGAGCAGTACTTC.

This clonotype was detected many times. The junction and the germline gene differ at one end; a read error may be behind it. The genes are TRBV3-1 and TRBJ1-6; D ambiguous. The CDR3 extends over 14 amino acids. Germline CDR1 is LGHDT and CDR2 is YNNKEL (reference sequence). For the CDR3, the DNA is TGTGCCAGCAGCCAAGGGGTCGTCGGCTCACCCCTCAACTTT. Translation gives CASSQGVVGSPLNF.

In this sample, this clonotype turned up many times. The chain combines TRBV7-8 with TRBJ1-2; TRBD1 matches at 12 bases. CDR1 SGHVS and CDR2 FQNEAQ come from the germline V gene. The trim removed 4 bases at V and 8 bases at J, leaving 8 bases unmatched. This CDR3 spans 15 amino acids. In nucleotides, the CDR3 is TGTGCCAGCAGCTCTGCGGGACAGGGGGCGGGAGGCTACACCTTC. Translation gives CASSSAGQGAGGYTF.

In its sample, this clonotype was seen many times. J is TRBJ2-1 and V is TRBV5-1; 11 bases fit TRBD2. Germline-derived CDR1 and CDR2 are SGHRS and YFSETQ. V lost 5 bases to trimming and J lost 4 bases; unmatched junction nucleotides: 5. The CDR3 covers 15 residues. CDR3 coding DNA: TGCGCCAGCAGACCGACTAGCGGGGCGTACAATGAGCAGTTCTTC. Translation: CASRPTSGAYNEQFF.

This clonotype was seen repeatedly, ten times or more. The chain has TRBV5-6 and TRBJ2-2; no clear D. This CDR3 contains 13 residues. The germline V gene encodes CDR1 SGHDT and CDR2 YYEEEE. With 4 bases removed from V and 4 bases from J, the gap between germline ends came to 8 bases. CDR3 sequence reads: CASSPRFTGELFF. In nucleotides, the CDR3 is TGTGCCAGCAGCCCAAGGTTCACCGGGGAGCTGTTTTTT.

This clonotype appeared many times. This chain uses TRBV7-3 with TRBJ2-1; TRBD2 matches 12 bases. This CDR3 region has 16 residues. Germline V CDR1 and CDR2: SGHTA, FQGTGA. The V gene end was trimmed by 3 bases and the J gene end by 8 bases; junction bases not matched to a gene: 8. The CDR3 DNA sequence: TGTGCCAGCAGCTTTGACACTAGCGGGAGGTCCGATGAGCAGTTCTTC. Protein: CASSFDTSGRSDEQFF. Supplemented by reference TRBV7-3 and TRBJ2-1, the full variable domain reads GAGVSQTPSNKVTEKGKYVELRCDPISGHTALYWYRQSLGQGPEFLIYFQGTGAADDSGLPNDRFFAVRPEGSVSTLKIQRTERGDSAVYLCASSFDTSGRSDEQFFGPGTRLTVL.

In this sample, this clonotype turned up many times. The chain has TRBV12-3 or TRBV12-4 and TRBJ1-3; unclear D gene. V dropped 3 bases and J dropped 0 bases, with 12 bases sitting between them. This CDR3 spans 16 amino acids. CDR3 protein: CASSFSGRSSGNTIYF. CDR3 in DNA: TGTGCCAGCAGTTTCTCCGGACGGAGCTCTGGAAACACCATATATTTT.

This clonotype was observed many times. V usage is TRBV7-8 and J usage is TRBJ1-1, with D uncertain. The germline V gene encodes CDR1 SGHVS and CDR2 FQNEAQ. The CDR3 runs to 15 residues. The germline V and J ends were trimmed by 0 bases and 1 base, with 9 bases remaining between them. The CDR3 spells CASSLAAGTNTEAFF. The CDR3 DNA reads as TGTGCCAGCAGCTTAGCGGCGGGAACGAACACTGAAGCTTTCTTT.

This clonotype has at least ten counts. J is TRBJ1-1 and V is TRBV12-3 or TRBV12-4; D is possibly TRBD1 (5 bases). The germline V and J ends were trimmed by 5 bases and 3 bases, with 16 bases remaining between them. The CDR3 is made up of 15 amino acids. The CDR3 bases are TGTGCCAGCAGTATCGAGACCCTGGGGGACACTGAAGCTTTCTTT. The encoded protein is CASSIETLGDTEAFF.

This clonotype has at least ten counts. This sequence joins TRBV20-1 and TRBJ1-6; TRBD1 is a possible D gene (6 bases). CDR3 size: 11 residues. The germline gives CDR1 DFQATT, CDR2 SNEGSKA (reference sequence). V was shortened by 3 bases and J by 12 bases, with 9 bases between the two germline ends. The DNA of the CDR3 is TGCAGTGCTAGTCTGGACAGACCCCTCCACTTT. Translating gives CSASLDRPLHF.

This clonotype was seen repeatedly, ten times or more. The chain combines TRBV28 with TRBJ2-7, with D possibly TRBD1 on 6 matching bases. Looked up from germline, CDR1 is MDHEN and CDR2 is SYDVKM. Trimming stripped 6 bases from V and 2 bases from J, with 14 bases between. The CDR3 extends over 14 amino acids. CDR3: CASRTSQGTYEQYF. CDR3 DNA sequence: TGTGCCAGCAGGACCTCACAGGGAACCTACGAGCAGTACTTC.

The table lists this clonotype with many counts. The chain has TRBV12-3 or TRBV12-4 and TRBJ2-2, with D perhaps matching TRBD2 (6 bases). This CDR3 is 15 amino acids long. The V and J ends lost 6 bases and 4 bases respectively, with 15 bases between them. The CDR3 region has the DNA TGTGCCAGCAGCTCGGGGGTCGGGAGCACCGGGGAGCTGTTTTTT. Encoded protein: CASSSGVGSTGELFF.

This clonotype was seen ten or more times. This chain links TRBV4-3 with TRBJ1-4; possible D gene TRBD1, 6 bases. This CDR3 has 16 residues. Trimming left V 0 bases short and J 4 bases short, with 12 bases between. Germline-derived CDR1 and CDR2 are LGHNA and YSLEER. The CDR3 loop is CASSQEVEGVNEKLFF. For the CDR3, the DNA is TGCGCCAGCAGCCAAGAGGTAGAGGGGGTTAATGAAAAACTGTTTTTT.

This clonotype was seen many times. One end of the junction varies from germline; a read error may be responsible. J is TRBJ1-5 and V is TRBV4-2; no clear D. Germline V gives CDR1 LGHNA, CDR2 YNFKEQ. CDR3 size: 14 residues. The CDR3 nucleotides read TGTGCCAGCAGCCCTACTACCTCCAATCAGCCCCAGAATTTT. This sequence encodes CASSPTTSNQPQNF.

This clonotype was seen only a few times. A far larger clone is a single base away, which makes a read error likely. This chain links TRBV6-6 with TRBJ2-1; D is undetermined. This CDR3 has 12 amino acids. Germline V lookup: CDR1 MNHNY, CDR2 SVGAGI (reference sequence). The CDR3 nucleotides are TGTGCCAGCAGTTACTCAGGGAATGAGCAGCTCTTC. It codes for CASSYSGNEQLF.

A few counts support this clonotype. This sequence may be a read error, since a much larger clone differs from it by one base. The genes are TRBV24-1 and TRBJ2-7, with TRBD2 identical over 7 bases. Germline lookup yields CDR1 KGHDR and CDR2 SFDVKD. Trimming took 7 bases from V and 0 from J; bases not matched to a gene: 14. This CDR3 is built from 17 residues. The CDR3 nucleotides read TGTGCCACCAGAGAAAGAAGTCGGGGGGAAGACTCCTACGAGCAGTACTTC. It is translated as CATRERSRGEDSYEQYF.

There are many counts of this clonotype. V usage is TRBV5-1 and J usage is TRBJ2-1; maybe TRBD1 (7 bases). CDR1 is SGHRS, CDR2 YFSETQ, per germline. Deletions cut 2 bases from V and 11 bases from J, with 14 bases between. The CDR3 runs 13 residues. CDR3 DNA sequence: TGCGCCAGCAGCTTTACGCGGGACAGCCAGCAGTTCTTC. It yields the protein CASSFTRDSQQFF.